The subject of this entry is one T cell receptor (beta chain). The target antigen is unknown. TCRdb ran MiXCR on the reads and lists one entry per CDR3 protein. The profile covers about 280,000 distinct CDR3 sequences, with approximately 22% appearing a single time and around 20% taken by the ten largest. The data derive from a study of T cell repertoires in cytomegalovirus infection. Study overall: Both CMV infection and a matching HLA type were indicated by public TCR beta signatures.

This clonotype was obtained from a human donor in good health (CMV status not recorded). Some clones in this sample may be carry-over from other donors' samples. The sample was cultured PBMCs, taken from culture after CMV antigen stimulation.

The CDR3 sequence is CASGDYEQYF. The CDR3 DNA is TGTGCCAGCGGGGACTACGAGCAGTACTTC. The chain couples TRBV6-6 to TRBJ2-7; D remains ambiguous. The V end was cut by 8 bases, the J end by 3 bases, with 5 bases between. This CDR3 comprises 10 residues. Germline V gene data show CDR1 as MNHNY and CDR2 as SVGAGI (reference sequence).